The 11 T cell receptor beta chains in this list originate from one sample, sequenced in a study of CD4+ T cells in melanoma. This table comes from immunoSEQ multiplex PCR, and its TCRdb copy is limited to in-frame clones, with some not included. The table has over 130,000 clones, around nine tenths seen once; the top ten hold less than 2%. The receptors derive from a human donor with melanoma.

The rearrangement uses TRBV7-8 and TRBJ2-7; D is unresolved. CDR3 length: 15 residues. V lost 1 base and J 2 bases, leaving 12 bases between the germline ends. Germline-derived CDR1 and CDR2 are SGHVS and FQNEAQ. CDR3 residues: CASSLGAVPTYEQYF. DNA for the CDR3: TGTGCCAGCAGCTTAGGGGCAGTTCCTACCTACGAGCAGTACTTC.

V is TRBV2 and J is TRBJ1-1; unclear D gene. Trimming took 2 bases from V and 8 from J, leaving 9 bases between them. This CDR3 region has 12 residues. Germline loops: CDR1 SNHLY, CDR2 FYNNEI. The CDR3 is CASSESAGEAFF. Here the CDR3 DNA reads TGTGCCAGCAGTGAATCGGCAGGAGAAGCTTTCTTT. Full variable domain (remainder filled in from reference TRBV2 and TRBJ1-1): EPEVTQTPSHQVTQMGQEVILRCVPISNHLYFYWYRQILGQKVEFLVSFYNNEISEKSEIFDDQFSVERPDGSNFTLKIRSTKLEDSAMYFCASSESAGEAFFGQGTRLTVV.

This chain uses TRBV5-4 with TRBJ2-2; 8 bases line up with TRBD2. V was clipped by 5 bases and J by 1 base; unmatched bases: 7. CDR3 length: 16 amino acids. Germline V lookup: CDR1 SGHNT, CDR2 YYREEE (reference sequence). In DNA form, the CDR3 reads TGTGCCAGCAGGGTGAGGACTAGCCAGAACACCGGGGAGCTGTTTTTT. The encoded protein is CASRVRTSQNTGELFF.

V and J are TRBV7-9 and TRBJ1-1; no clear D. The CDR3 contains 13 residues. Trimming took 1 base from V and 4 from J, leaving 7 bases between them. The V gene's germline CDR1 is SEHNR and CDR2 FQNEAQ (reference sequence). Written as DNA, the CDR3 is TGTGCCAGCAGCTTAGATGGTGGCACTGAAGCTTTCTTT. Translating it yields CASSLDGGTEAFF.

This rearrangement joins TRBV13 to TRBJ2-5, with TRBD1 identical over 10 bases. Germline CDR1 reads PRHDT; CDR2 reads FYEKMQ (reference sequence). The trim removed 5 bases at V and 1 base at J, leaving 7 bases unmatched. This CDR3 spans 16 amino acids. The CDR3 nucleotides read TGTGCCAGCAGCCTAGTGGGACAGGGGTCCCAAGAGACCCAGTACTTC. This codes for CASSLVGQGSQETQYF.

The J gene is TRBJ1-4, the V gene TRBV11-2, with no clear D. The V end lost 3 bases, the J end lost 5 bases, and 16 bases lay between the germline ends. This CDR3 spans 16 amino acids. CDR1 and CDR2 (germline): SGHAT, FQNNGV. CDR3 protein: CASSFSAAGANEKLFF. Written as DNA, the CDR3 is TGTGCCAGCAGCTTTTCGGCGGCAGGCGCGAATGAAAAACTGTTTTTT.

This clone was seen only once. V is TRBV29-1 and J is TRBJ2-3; D unresolved. Trimming cost V 1 base and J 3 bases, with 8 bases left between them. This CDR3 is 13 amino acids long. Germline CDR1 is SQVTM and CDR2 is ANQGSEA. DNA of the CDR3: TGCAGCGTTGAAGGAGGTTTTACAGATACGCAGTATTTT. Its protein is CSVEGGFTDTQYF.

The gene calls are TRBV30 and TRBJ1-1; 8 nucleotides match TRBD1. This CDR3 is 13 amino acids long. V dropped 5 bases and J dropped 6; count of bases not matched to a gene: 8. From germline, CDR1 is GTSNPN and CDR2 SVGIG (reference sequence). In DNA, the CDR3 is TGTGCCTGGGCCGGACAGGGATGGCCTGAAGCTTTCTTT. This translates into CAWAGQGWPEAFF.

In its sample, this clone was seen once. This rearrangement joins TRBV18 to TRBJ1-1, with 8 nucleotides matching TRBD1. The CDR3 runs to 14 residues. Germline CDR1 is KGHSH and CDR2 is LQKENI. The V and J ends lost 11 bases and 4 bases, in that order; junction bases with no gene match: 12. CDR3 in DNA: TGTGCCTCCACTGGGGCCCAGGGGGCCACTGAAGCTTTCTTT. Translated, it gives CASTGAQGATEAFF.

This clone was observed once. V is TRBV30 and J is TRBJ1-1; possible D gene TRBD1, 6 bases. The germline V gene has CDR1 GTSNPN and CDR2 SVGIG (reference sequence). V lost 4 bases, J lost 0 bases, and 9 bases lay in between. This CDR3 is 13 amino acids long. The DNA of the CDR3 is TGTGCCTGGAAGCCAGGGGTGAACACTGAAGCTTTCTTT. Its protein is CAWKPGVNTEAFF.

The CDR3 sequence: CASSRQGQRETQYF. The CDR3 nucleotides are TGTGCCAGCAGCAGACAGGGACAAAGAGAGACCCAGTACTTC. The V and J genes are TRBV5-6 and TRBJ2-5, with 7 bases identical to TRBD1. V lost 4 bases to trimming and J lost 4 bases; unmatched junction nucleotides: 7. The CDR3 contains 14 residues. CDR1 is SGHDT and CDR2 is YYEEEE in the germline V gene.